This TCR beta chain came from a study of T cells after yellow fever vaccination. Whole-study results and caveats: Clones that expanded after primary vaccination mostly reappeared after the booster (over 95% CD4, approximately 85% CD8).

This clonotype has only a few counts. Its antigen is not known. The germline V gene has CDR1 SGHNT and CDR2 YENEEA. The CDR3 runs to 15 residues. V gave up 5 bases and J gave up 2 bases, with 14 bases separating them. In making TCR cDNA, 5'RACE template switching added a universal primer site and UMIs to it. A single record per CDR3 protein comes from TCRdb applying MiXCR to the 5' RACE reads. The table lists about 73,000 distinct CDR3 sequences, over 7.5% of them singletons, with roughly two fifths in the top ten. The sequence derives from a man younger than 45 who received the YFV17D yellow fever vaccine. The V gene is TRBV11-3, the J gene TRBJ2-3; D gene ambiguous. The input for sequencing was CD8+ T cells sorted from PBMCs, taken on the day of the yellow fever booster vaccination. The CDR3 is CASSPGRASTDTQYF. The CDR3, as DNA: TGTGCCAGCAGCCCCGGACGGGCTTCCACAGATACGCAGTATTTT.